This T cell receptor beta chain was obtained from a study of blood T cells in healthy people across ages. This clonotype occurred a few times. Combining a sample-barcoded 5' primer with a J-beta primer mix, a second PCR ran for about 7 to 11 cycles. Each CDR3 protein gets one entry after TCRdb re-called the 5' RACE reads with MiXCR. The data hold almost 1 million distinct CDR3 sequences, with 45% to 60% observed a single time. The study drew donors from healthy Caucasian individuals in Russia aged about 6 to 95. The receptor was derived from a woman between 55 and 75 years old in good health. Sequencing was carried out using blood.

The CDR3 here is CASIDGQGSGANVLTF. In DNA form, the CDR3 reads TGTGCCAGTATCGACGGCCAGGGCTCTGGGGCCAACGTCCTGACTTTC. This chain links TRBV19 with TRBJ2-6, with D perhaps TRBD1 (5 bases). The CDR3 is 16 residues long. V gave up 7 bases and J gave up 0 bases, with 13 bases separating them. CDR1 and CDR2 (germline): LNHDA, SQIVND (reference sequence).